The clone carrying this TCR beta chain has a handful of counts. What it binds is unknown. A universal primer site and UMIs were added as TCR cDNA was made by 5'RACE template switching. TCRdb ran MiXCR on the 5' RACE reads and lists one entry per CDR3 protein. The table has over 300,000 distinct CDR3 sequences, around 3.6% seen once. The data stem from a study of T cells after yellow fever vaccination. The study's findings and limits: FACS-sorted repertoires could contain abundant clonotypes contaminating from the bulk population. Booster samples showed a return of most primary-vaccination clones (roughly 96% CD4, 88% CD8).

Germline lookup yields CDR1 SGHAT and CDR2 FQNNGV. V dropped 5 bases and J dropped 7; count of bases not matched to a gene: 10. This CDR3 contains 14 residues. The chain carries TRBV11-2 and TRBJ2-5; TRBD1 agrees at 7 bases. The input for sequencing was PBMCs, taken on the day of the yellow fever booster vaccination. The clonotype originates from a man aged 18 to 29 who received the YFV17D yellow fever vaccine. CDR3 protein: CASSLGDSNWTQYF. The CDR3 DNA sequence: TGTGCCAGCAGCCTGGGGGACAGCAATTGGACCCAGTACTTC. The full variable domain, with the rest looked up from reference TRBV11-2 and TRBJ2-5, is EAGVAQSPRYKIIEKRQSVAFWCNPISGHATLYWYQQILGQGPKLLIQFQNNGVVDDSQLPKDRFSAERLKGVDSTLKIQPAKLEDSAVYLCASSLGDSNWTQYFGPGTRLLVL.